These 12 T cell receptor beta chains were all obtained from the same sample, sequenced in a study of control samples from healthy donors and cancer patients. Data came from immunoSEQ multiplex PCR; TCRdb stores just in-frame clones and leaves some out. The data contain 120,000 or so clones, approximately 90% of them singletons. Sample: blood. Every receptor here comes from a woman aged 18 to 35 in good health.

Written as DNA, the CDR3 is TGTGCCAGCAGTTTCAACACCGGGGAGCTGTTTTTT. It translates to CASSFNTGELFF. The chain is built from TRBV6-2 or TRBV6-3 and TRBJ2-2; D not resolved. CDR3 length: 12 residues. Germline V lookup: CDR1 MNHEY, CDR2 SVGEGT. The V and J ends lost 4 bases and 2 bases respectively, with 2 bases between them.

This chain joins TRBV6-5 and TRBJ1-1, with TRBD1 as a possible D gene (6 bases). The germline gives CDR1 MNHEY, CDR2 SVGAGI. Trimming stripped 5 bases from V and 4 bases from J, with 17 bases between. CDR3 length: 15 residues. The CDR3 nucleotides read TGTGCCAGCAGTCGAGGGGGGAGTTCGGGCACTGAAGCTTTCTTT. Translated, it gives CASSRGGSSGTEAFF.

The rearrangement links TRBV30 to TRBJ1-2; TRBD1 is a possible D gene (5 bases). Trimming removed 0 bases at V and 4 bases at J, with 9 bases between. Germline lookup yields CDR1 GTSNPN and CDR2 SVGIG (reference sequence). The CDR3 length is 13 residues. In DNA form, the CDR3 reads TGTGCCTGGAGTGTAACAGGCCGCTATGGCTACACCTTC. It codes for CAWSVTGRYGYTF. The whole variable domain, remainder taken from reference TRBV30 and TRBJ1-2, is SQTIHQWPATLVQPVGSPLSLECTVEGTSNPNLYWYRQAAGRGLQLLFYSVGIGQISSEVPQNLSASRPQDRQFILSSKKLLLSDSGFYLCAWSVTGRYGYTFGSGTRLTVV.

The chain combines TRBV4-3 with TRBJ1-1; D is possibly TRBD1 (6 bases). V shed 2 bases and J shed 3 bases, with 10 bases lying between them. The CDR3 is made up of 14 amino acids. Germline V CDR1 and CDR2: LGHNA, YSLEER. CDR3 in DNA: TGCGCCAGCAGCCAATGGAGGGGGTACACTGAAGCTTTCTTT. Translating it yields CASSQWRGYTEAFF.

This clone was seen only once. The chain has TRBV28 and TRBJ2-7, with TRBD2 as a possible D gene (5 bases). Trimming shortened V by 10 bases and J by 7 bases, and 35 bases separated the two germline ends. Germline CDR1 and CDR2: MDHEN and SYDVKM. The CDR3 totals 18 residues. The CDR3 nucleotides are TGTGCCAAATCGCAGCCCGTCGGAGGTGACGGATTCTCGGTGGAGCAGTACTTC. It specifies CAKSQPVGGDGFSVEQYF.

The rearrangement uses TRBV19 and TRBJ2-2, with D unresolved. Between the trimmed V and J ends, which lost 3 bases and 5 bases, there was a span of 13 bases. This CDR3 contains 15 residues. Germline V gene lookup returns CDR1 LNHDA and CDR2 SQIVND (reference sequence). CDR3 coding DNA: TGTGCCAGTAGTATTTCCGCCCGTACTACCGGGGAGCTGTTTTTT. Its translation is CASSISARTTGELFF.

The chain links TRBV7-9 to TRBJ1-1; possible D gene TRBD1, 5 bases. Trimming took off 8 bases at V and 6 bases at J, with 13 bases between the two ends. The CDR3 extends over 12 amino acids. Looked up from germline, CDR1 is SEHNR and CDR2 is FQNEAQ (reference sequence). CDR3 nucleotides: TGTGCCAGCGGCGGGGGGATGTCTGAAGCTTTCTTT. This sequence encodes CASGGGMSEAFF. The full variable domain, with the rest looked up from reference TRBV7-9 and TRBJ1-1, is DTGVSQNPRHKITKRGQNVTFRCDPISEHNRLYWYRQTLGQGPEFLTYFQNEAQLEKSRLLSDRFSAERPKGSFSTLEIQRTEQGDSAMYLCASGGGMSEAFFGQGTRLTVV.

The V call is TRBV19, the J call TRBJ2-4; 7 nucleotides line up with TRBD1. Germline lookup yields CDR1 LNHDA and CDR2 SQIVND (reference sequence). The CDR3 covers 15 residues. J was trimmed by 2 bases and V by 1 base; bases with no gene match: 2. CDR3 residues: CASSIGQGTKNIQYF. CDR3 coding DNA: TGTGCCAGTAGTATAGGACAGGGTACCAAAAACATTCAGTACTTC.

This rearrangement joins TRBV6-2 or TRBV6-3 to TRBJ1-5; tentative D call: TRBD1 (5 bases). The CDR3 runs to 13 residues. Trimming took off 4 bases at V and 5 bases at J, with 9 bases between the two ends. The V gene's germline CDR1 is MNHEY and CDR2 SVGEGT. The CDR3 here is CASSLGTYQPQHF. The CDR3 coding sequence is TGTGCCAGCAGTTTGGGGACCTATCAGCCCCAGCATTTT.

Judged by abundance, this clone is medium-sized. The chain carries TRBV28 and TRBJ2-2; the D is unclear. Germline V lookup: CDR1 MDHEN, CDR2 SYDVKM. The CDR3 extends over 16 amino acids. Between the trimmed V and J ends, which lost 5 bases and 4 bases, there was a span of 17 bases. The DNA of the CDR3 is TGTGCCAGCAGTCGAACCCATGACTTTACCACCGGGGAGCTGTTTTTT. Protein sequence: CASSRTHDFTTGELFF.

This chain links TRBV5-1 with TRBJ2-1; 9 bases map to TRBD1. The V gene's germline CDR1 is SGHRS and CDR2 YFSETQ. The CDR3 length is 15 residues. The V segment lost 4 bases and the J segment 9 bases; nucleotides outside the gene matches: 11. This CDR3 reads CASSPRDRESGEQFF. The CDR3 DNA follows: TGCGCCAGCAGCCCCCGGGACAGGGAGTCCGGTGAGCAGTTCTTC.

This clone occurred once. V gene TRBV2 combines with J gene TRBJ1-4; no definite D call. The CDR3 consists of 14 residues. With 2 bases removed from V and 0 bases from J, the gap between germline ends came to 4 bases. CDR1 is SNHLY, CDR2 FYNNEI, per germline. CDR3 coding DNA: TGTGCCAGCAGTGAACGTGCAACTAATGAAAAACTGTTTTTT. This sequence encodes CASSERATNEKLFF.